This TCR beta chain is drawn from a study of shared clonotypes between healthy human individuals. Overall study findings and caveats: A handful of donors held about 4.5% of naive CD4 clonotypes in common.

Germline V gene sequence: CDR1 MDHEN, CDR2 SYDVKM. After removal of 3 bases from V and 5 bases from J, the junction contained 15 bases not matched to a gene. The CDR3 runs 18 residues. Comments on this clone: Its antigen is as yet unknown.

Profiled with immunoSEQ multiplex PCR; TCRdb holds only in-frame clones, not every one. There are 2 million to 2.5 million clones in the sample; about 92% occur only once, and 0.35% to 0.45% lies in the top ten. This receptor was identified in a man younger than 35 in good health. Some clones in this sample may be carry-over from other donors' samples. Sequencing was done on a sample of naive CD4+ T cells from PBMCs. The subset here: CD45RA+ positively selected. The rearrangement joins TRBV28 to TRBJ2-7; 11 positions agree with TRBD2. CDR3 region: CASSFLPLTSGSSNEQYF. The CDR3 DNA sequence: TGTGCCAGCAGTTTCCTCCCCCTTACTAGCGGGAGTAGCAACGAGCAGTACTTC.